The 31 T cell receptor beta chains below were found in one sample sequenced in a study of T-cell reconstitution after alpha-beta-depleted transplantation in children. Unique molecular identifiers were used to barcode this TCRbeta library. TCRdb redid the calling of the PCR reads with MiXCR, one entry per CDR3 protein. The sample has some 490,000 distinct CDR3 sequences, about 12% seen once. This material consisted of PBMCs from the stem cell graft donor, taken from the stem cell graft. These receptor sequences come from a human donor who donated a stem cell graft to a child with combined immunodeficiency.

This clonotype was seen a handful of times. In nucleotides, the CDR3 is TGCGCCAGCAGCTCGACGCGGGGGGGAAGCCTAACCGCTGAAGCTTTCTTT. Translation gives CASSSTRGGSLTAEAFF. The chain has TRBV5-1 and TRBJ1-1, with D tentatively TRBD1 (5 bases). CDR1 and CDR2 (germline): SGHRS, YFSETQ. The CDR3 spans 17 residues. With 3 bases removed from V and 6 bases from J, the gap between germline ends came to 24 bases. The full variable domain, completed using reference TRBV5-1 and TRBJ1-1, is KAGVTQTPRYLIKTRGQQVTLSCSPISGHRSVSWYQQTPGQGLQFLFEYFSETQRNKGNFPGRFSGRQFSNSRSEMNVSTLELGDSALYLCASSSTRGGSLTAEAFFGQGTRLTVV.

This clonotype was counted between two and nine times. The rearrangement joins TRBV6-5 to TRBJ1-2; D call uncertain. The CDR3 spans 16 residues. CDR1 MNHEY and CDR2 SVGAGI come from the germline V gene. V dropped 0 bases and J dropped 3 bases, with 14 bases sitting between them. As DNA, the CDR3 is TGTGCCAGCAGTTACTCGTGGGGAGGGAGGGACTATGGCTACACCTTC. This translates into CASSYSWGGRDYGYTF.

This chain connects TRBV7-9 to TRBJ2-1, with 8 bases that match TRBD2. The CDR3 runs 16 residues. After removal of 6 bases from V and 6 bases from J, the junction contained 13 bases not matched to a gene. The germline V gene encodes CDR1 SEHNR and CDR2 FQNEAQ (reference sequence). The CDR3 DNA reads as TGTGCCAGCAGGGGGGGGTTTAGCGGGATTGGCAATGAGCAGTTCTTC. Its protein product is CASRGGFSGIGNEQFF. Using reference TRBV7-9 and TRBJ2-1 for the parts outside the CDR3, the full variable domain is DTGVSQNPRHKITKRGQNVTFRCDPISEHNRLYWYRQTLGQGPEFLTYFQNEAQLEKSRLLSDRFSAERPKGSFSTLEIQRTEQGDSAMYLCASRGGFSGIGNEQFFGPGTRLTVL.

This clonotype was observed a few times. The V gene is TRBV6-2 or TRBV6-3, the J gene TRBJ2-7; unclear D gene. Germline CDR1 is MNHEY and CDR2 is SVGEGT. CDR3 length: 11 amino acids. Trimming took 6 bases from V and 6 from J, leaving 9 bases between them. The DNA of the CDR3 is TGTGCCAGCAGCCAGTGGGGCGAGCAGTACTTC. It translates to CASSQWGEQYF.

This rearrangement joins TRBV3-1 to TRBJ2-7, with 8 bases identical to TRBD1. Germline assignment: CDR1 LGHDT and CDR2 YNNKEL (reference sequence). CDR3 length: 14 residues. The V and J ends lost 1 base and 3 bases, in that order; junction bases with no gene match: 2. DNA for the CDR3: TGTGCCAGCAGCCAAGGCGGGACAGGCTACGAGCAGTACTTC. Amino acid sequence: CASSQGGTGYEQYF.

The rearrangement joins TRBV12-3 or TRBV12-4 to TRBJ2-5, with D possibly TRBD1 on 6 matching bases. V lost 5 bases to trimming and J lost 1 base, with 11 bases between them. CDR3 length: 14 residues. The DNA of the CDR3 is TGTGCCAGCAGTCGGACAGCAACCCAAGAGACCCAGTACTTC. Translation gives CASSRTATQETQYF.

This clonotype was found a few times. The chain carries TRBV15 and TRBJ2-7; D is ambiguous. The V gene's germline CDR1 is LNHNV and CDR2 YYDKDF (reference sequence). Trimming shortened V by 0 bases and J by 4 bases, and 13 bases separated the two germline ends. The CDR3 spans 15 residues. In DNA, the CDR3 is TGTGCCACCAGCAGAGATCAGGCCGACCCGTACGAGCAGTACTTC. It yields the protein CATSRDQADPYEQYF.

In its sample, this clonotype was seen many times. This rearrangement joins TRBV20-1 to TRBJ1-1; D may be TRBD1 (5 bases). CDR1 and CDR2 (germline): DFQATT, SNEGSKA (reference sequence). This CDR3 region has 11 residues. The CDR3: CSTGLGAEAFF. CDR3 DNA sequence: TGCAGCACTGGATTGGGGGCTGAAGCTTTCTTT.

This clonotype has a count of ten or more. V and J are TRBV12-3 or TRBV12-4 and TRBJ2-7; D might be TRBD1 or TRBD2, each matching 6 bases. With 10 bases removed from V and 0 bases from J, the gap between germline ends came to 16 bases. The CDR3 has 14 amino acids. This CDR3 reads CATSEGGPSYEQYF. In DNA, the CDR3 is TGTGCCACCTCTGAAGGGGGGCCCTCCTACGAGCAGTACTTC.

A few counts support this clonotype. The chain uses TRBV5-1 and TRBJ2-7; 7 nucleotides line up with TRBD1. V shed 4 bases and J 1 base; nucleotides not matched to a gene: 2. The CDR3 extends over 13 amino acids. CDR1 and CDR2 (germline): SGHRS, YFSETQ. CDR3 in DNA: TGCGCCAGCAGCCGGGGACAGTCCTACGAGCAGTACTTC. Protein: CASSRGQSYEQYF.

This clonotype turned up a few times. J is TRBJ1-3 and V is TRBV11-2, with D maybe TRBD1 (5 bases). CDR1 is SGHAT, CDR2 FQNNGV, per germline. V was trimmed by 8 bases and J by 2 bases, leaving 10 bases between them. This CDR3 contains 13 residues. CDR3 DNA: TGTGCCAGCGGGGGGAGCGCTGGAAACACCATATATTTT. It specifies CASGGSAGNTIYF.

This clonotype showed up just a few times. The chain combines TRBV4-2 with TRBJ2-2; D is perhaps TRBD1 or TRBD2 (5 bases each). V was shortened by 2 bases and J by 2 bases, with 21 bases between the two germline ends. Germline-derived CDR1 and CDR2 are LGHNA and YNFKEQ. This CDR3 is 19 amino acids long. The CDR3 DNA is TGTGCCAGCAGCCAACTTAAAATCCGGGGCCGAGCCAACACCGGGGAGCTGTTTTTT. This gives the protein CASSQLKIRGRANTGELFF.

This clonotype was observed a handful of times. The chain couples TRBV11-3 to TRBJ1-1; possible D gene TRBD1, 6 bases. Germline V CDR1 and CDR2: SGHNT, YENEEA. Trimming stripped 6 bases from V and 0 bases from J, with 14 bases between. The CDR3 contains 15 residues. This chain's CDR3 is CASSRGAGLNTEAFF. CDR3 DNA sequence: TGTGCCAGCAGTCGGGGGGCAGGTTTGAACACTGAAGCTTTCTTT.

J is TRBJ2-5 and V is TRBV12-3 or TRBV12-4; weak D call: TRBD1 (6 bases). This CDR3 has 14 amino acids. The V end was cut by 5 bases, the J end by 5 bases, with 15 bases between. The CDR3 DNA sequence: TGTGCCAGCAGTCTGAACAGGGCGTGGGAGACCCAGTACTTC. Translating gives CASSLNRAWETQYF.

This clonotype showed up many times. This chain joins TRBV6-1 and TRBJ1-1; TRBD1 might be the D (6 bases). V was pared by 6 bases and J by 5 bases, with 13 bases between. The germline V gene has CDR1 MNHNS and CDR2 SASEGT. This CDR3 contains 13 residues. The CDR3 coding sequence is TGTGCCAGCAGACAGGGTCTCGAGACTGAAGCTTTCTTT. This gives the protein CASRQGLETEAFF.

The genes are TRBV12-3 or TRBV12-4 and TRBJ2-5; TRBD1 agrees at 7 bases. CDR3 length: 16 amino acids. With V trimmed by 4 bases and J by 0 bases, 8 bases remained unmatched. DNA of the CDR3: TGTGCCAGCAGTTGGACCGGGACAGCTGACCAAGAGACCCAGTACTTC. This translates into CASSWTGTADQETQYF.

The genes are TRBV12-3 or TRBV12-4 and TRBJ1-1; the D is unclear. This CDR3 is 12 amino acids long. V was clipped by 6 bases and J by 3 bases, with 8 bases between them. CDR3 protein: CASSRPDTEAFF. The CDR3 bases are TGTGCCAGCAGCAGGCCCGACACTGAAGCTTTCTTT.

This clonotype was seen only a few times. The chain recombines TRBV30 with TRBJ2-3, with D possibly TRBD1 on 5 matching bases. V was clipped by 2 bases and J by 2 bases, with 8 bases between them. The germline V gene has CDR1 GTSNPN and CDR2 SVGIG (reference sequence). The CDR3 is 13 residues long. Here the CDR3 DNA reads TGTGCCTGGAGTCAGGGATTCACAGATACGCAGTATTTT. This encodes CAWSQGFTDTQYF.

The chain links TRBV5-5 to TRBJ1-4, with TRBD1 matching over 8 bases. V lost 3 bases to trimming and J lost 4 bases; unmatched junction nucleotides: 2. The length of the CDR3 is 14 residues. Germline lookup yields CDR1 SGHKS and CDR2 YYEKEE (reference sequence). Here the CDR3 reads CASSSTGDNEKLFF. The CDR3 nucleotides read TGTGCCAGCAGCTCGACAGGGGATAATGAAAAACTGTTTTTT.

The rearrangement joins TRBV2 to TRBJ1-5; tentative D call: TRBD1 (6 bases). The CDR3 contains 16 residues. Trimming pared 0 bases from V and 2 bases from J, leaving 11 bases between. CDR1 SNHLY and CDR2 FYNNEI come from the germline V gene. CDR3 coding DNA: TGTGCCAGCAGTGAAGCGGGGGGGCAGGGCAATCAGCCCCAGCATTTT. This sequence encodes CASSEAGGQGNQPQHF. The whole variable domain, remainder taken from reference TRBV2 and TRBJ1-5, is EPEVTQTPSHQVTQMGQEVILRCVPISNHLYFYWYRQILGQKVEFLVSFYNNEISEKSEIFDDQFSVERPDGSNFTLKIRSTKLEDSAMYFCASSEAGGQGNQPQHFGDGTRLSIL.

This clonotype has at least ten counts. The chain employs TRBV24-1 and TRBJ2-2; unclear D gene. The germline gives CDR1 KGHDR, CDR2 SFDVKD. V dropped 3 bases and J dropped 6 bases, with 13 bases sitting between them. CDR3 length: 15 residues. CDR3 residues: CATSDPSLSPGELFF. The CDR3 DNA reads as TGTGCCACCAGTGATCCTTCTCTGAGCCCCGGGGAGCTGTTTTTT.

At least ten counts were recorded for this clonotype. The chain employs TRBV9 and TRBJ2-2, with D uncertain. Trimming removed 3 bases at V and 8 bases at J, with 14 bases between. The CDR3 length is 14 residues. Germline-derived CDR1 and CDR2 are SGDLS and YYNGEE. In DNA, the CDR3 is TGTGCCAGCAGCGGATCCGATGAAGCTGGGGAGCTGTTTTTT. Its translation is CASSGSDEAGELFF.

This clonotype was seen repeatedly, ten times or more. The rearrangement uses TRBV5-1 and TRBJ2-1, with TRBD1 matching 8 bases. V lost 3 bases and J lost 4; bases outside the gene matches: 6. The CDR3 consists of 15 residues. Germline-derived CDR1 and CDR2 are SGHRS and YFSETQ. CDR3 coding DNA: TGCGCCAGCAGCTCAGGGACAGGTTCTTACAATGAGCAGTTCTTC. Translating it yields CASSSGTGSYNEQFF.

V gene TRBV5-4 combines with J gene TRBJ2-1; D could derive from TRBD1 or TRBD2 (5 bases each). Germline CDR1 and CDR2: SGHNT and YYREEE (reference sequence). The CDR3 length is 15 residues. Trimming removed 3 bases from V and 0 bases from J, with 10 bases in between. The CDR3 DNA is TGTGCCAGCAGCTCCTTGGGGGACTCCTACAATGAGCAGTTCTTC. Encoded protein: CASSSLGDSYNEQFF.

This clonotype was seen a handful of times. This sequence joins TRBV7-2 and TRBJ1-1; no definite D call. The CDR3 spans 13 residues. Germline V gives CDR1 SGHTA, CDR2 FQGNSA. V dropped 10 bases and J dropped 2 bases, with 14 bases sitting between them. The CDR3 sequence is CATLEQQNTEAFF. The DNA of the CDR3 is TGTGCCACCTTGGAACAGCAAAACACTGAAGCTTTCTTT.

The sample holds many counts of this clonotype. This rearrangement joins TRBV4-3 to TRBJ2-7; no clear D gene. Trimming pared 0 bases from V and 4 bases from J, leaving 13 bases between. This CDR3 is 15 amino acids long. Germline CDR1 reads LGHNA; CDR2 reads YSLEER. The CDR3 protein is CASSQDVSGVYEQYF. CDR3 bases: TGCGCCAGCAGCCAAGATGTTAGTGGCGTTTACGAGCAGTACTTC.

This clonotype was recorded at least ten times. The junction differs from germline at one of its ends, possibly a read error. The CDR3 protein is CASSSDSYSNQPQHF. CDR3 nucleotides: TGTGCCAGCAGCTCGGACAGCTATAGCAATCAACCCCAGCATTTT. This chain joins TRBV7-9 and TRBJ1-5, with a weak D call TRBD1 (6 bases). Germline V gene lookup returns CDR1 SEHNR and CDR2 FQNEAQ (reference sequence). The CDR3 spans 15 residues. Supplemented by reference TRBV7-9 and TRBJ1-5, the full variable domain reads DTGVSQNPRHKITKRGQNVTFRCDPISEHNRLYWYRQTLGQGPEFLTYFQNEAQLEKSRLLSDRFSAERPKGSFSTLEIQRTEQGDSAMYLCASSSDSYSNQPQHFGDGTRLSIL.

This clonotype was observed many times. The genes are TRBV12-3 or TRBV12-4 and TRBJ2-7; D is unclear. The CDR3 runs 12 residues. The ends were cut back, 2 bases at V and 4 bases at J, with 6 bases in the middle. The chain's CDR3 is CASSLTRYEQYF. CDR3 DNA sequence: TGTGCCAGCAGTTTAACGAGATACGAGCAGTACTTC.

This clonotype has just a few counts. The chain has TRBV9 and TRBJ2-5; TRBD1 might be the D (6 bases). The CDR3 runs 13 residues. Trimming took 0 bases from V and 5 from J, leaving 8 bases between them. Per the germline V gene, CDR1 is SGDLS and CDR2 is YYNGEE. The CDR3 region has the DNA TGTGCCAGCAGCGTAGCACAGGGCGAGACCCAGTACTTC. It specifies CASSVAQGETQYF.

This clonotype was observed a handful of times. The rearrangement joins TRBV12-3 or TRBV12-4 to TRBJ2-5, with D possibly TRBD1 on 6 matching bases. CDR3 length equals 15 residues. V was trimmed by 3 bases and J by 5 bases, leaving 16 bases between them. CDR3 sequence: CASSFHGQFEETQYF. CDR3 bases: TGTGCCAGCAGTTTTCACGGACAGTTCGAGGAGACCCAGTACTTC.

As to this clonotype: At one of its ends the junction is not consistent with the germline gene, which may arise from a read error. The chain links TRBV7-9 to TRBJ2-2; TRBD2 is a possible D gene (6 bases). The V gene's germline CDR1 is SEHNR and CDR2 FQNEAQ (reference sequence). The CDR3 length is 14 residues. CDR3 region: CASSLALGRGELFF. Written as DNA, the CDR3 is TGTGCCAGCAGCTTAGCGCTGGGCCGCGGGGAGCTTTTTTTT.